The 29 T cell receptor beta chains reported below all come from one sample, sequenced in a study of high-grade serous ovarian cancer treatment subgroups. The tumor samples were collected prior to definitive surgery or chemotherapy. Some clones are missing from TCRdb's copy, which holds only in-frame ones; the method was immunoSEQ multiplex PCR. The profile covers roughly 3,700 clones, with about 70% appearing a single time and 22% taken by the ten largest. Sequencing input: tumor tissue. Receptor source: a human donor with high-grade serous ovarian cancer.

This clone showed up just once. The CDR3 sequence: CASSYSALYEQYF. The CDR3 DNA is TGTGCCAGCAGTTACTCGGCCTTATACGAGCAGTACTTC. The gene calls are TRBV11-2 and TRBJ2-7; D gene ambiguous. V was clipped by 6 bases and J by 4 bases, with 13 bases between them. Per germline, CDR1 SGHAT and CDR2 FQNNGV. The CDR3 has 13 residues. The variable domain in full, completed from reference TRBV11-2 and TRBJ2-7, reads EAGVAQSPRYKIIEKRQSVAFWCNPISGHATLYWYQQILGQGPKLLIQFQNNGVVDDSQLPKDRFSAERLKGVDSTLKIQPAKLEDSAVYLCASSYSALYEQYFGPGTRLTVT.

DNA of the CDR3: TGTGCCAGCAGCTTGGCCATAAGGGATGAGCAGTTCTTC. Its protein product is CASSLAIRDEQFF. The rearrangement uses TRBV5-4 and TRBJ2-1; D ambiguous. The CDR3 has 13 amino acids. Germline V gives CDR1 SGHNT, CDR2 YYREEE (reference sequence). V lost 0 bases and J lost 8, with 9 bases in between.

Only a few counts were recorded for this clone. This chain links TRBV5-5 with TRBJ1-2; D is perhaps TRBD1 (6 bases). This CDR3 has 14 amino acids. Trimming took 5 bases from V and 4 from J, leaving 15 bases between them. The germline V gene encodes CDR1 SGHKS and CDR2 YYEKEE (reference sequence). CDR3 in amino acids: CASRPAQGSYGYTF. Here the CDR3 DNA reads TGTGCCAGCAGACCCGCCCAGGGGAGCTATGGCTACACCTTC.

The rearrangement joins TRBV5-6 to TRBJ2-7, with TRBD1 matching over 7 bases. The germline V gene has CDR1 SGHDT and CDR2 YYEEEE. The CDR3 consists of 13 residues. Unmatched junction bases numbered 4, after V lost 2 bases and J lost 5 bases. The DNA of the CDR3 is TGTGCCAGCAGCTTCGGACAGGTCAACGAGCAGTACTTC. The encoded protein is CASSFGQVNEQYF. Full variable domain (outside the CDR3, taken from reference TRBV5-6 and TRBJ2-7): DAGVTQSPTHLIKTRGQQVTLRCSPKSGHDTVSWYQQALGQGPQFIFQYYEEEERQRGNFPDRFSGHQFPNYSSELNVNALLLGDSALYLCASSFGQVNEQYFGPGTRLTVT.

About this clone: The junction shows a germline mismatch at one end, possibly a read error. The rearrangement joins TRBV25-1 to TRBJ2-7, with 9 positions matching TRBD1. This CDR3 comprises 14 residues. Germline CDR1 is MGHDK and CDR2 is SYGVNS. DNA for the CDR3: TGTGCCAGCAGTAGGACAGGGGCTTCCTTCGAGCAGTACTTC. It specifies CASSRTGASFEQYF.

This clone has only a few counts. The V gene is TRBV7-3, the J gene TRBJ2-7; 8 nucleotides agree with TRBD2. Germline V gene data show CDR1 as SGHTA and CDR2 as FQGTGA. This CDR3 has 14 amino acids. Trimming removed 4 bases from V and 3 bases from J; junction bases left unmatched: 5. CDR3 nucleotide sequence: TGTGCCAGCAGCTCGCCACGGGGGGGCTACGAGCAGTACTTC. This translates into CASSSPRGGYEQYF.

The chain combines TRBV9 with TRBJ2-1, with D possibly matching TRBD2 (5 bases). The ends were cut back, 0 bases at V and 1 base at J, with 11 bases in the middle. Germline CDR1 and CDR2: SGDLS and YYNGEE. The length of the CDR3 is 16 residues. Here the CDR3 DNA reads TGTGCCAGCAGCGTAGAGTGGCTAGCTTCCTACAATGAGCAGTTCTTC. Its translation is CASSVEWLASYNEQFF.

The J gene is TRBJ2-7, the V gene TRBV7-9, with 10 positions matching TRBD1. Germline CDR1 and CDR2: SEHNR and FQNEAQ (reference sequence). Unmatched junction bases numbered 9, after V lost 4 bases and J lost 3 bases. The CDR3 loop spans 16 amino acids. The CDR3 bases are TGTGCCAGCAGCTCGACCCGCCGGGACAGGGGCTACGAGCAGTACTTC. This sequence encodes CASSSTRRDRGYEQYF. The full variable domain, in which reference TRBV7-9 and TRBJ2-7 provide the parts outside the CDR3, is DTGVSQNPRHKITKRGQNVTFRCDPISEHNRLYWYRQTLGQGPEFLTYFQNEAQLEKSRLLSDRFSAERPKGSFSTLEIQRTEQGDSAMYLCASSSTRRDRGYEQYFGPGTRLTVT.

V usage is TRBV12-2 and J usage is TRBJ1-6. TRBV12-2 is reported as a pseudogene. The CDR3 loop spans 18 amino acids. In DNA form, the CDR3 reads TGTGCAAGTCGCTTAGTTCGGGCGACGGGACGGAATAATTCACCCCTCCACTTT. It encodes CASRLVRATGRNNSPLHF.

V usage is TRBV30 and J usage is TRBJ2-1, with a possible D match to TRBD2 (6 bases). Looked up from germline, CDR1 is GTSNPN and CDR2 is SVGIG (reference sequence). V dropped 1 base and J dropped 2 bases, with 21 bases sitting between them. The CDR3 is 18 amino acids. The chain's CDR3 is CAWSERERRRVPYNEQFF. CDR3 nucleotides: TGTGCCTGGAGTGAGAGGGAACGGCGGAGGGTGCCCTACAATGAGCAGTTCTTC.

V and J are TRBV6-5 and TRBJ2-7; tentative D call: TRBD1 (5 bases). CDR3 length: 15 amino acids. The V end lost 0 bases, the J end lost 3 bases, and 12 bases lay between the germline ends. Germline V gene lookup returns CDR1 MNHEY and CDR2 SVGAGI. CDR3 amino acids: CASSYSVGRVYEQYF. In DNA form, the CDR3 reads TGTGCCAGCAGTTACTCGGTGGGCAGGGTCTACGAGCAGTACTTC.

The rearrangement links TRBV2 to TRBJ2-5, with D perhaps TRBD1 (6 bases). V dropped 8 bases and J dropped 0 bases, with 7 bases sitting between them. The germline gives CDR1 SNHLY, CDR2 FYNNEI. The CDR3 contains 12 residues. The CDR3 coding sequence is TGTGCCAGCCAGGGGCACCAAGAGACCCAGTACTTC. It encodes CASQGHQETQYF.

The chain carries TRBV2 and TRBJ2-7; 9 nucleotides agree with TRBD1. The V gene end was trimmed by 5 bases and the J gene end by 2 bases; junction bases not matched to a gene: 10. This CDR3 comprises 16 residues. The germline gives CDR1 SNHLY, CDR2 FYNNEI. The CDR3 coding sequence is TGTGCCAGCAGTCCCGGGACAGGGCTCGGGGCCTACGAGCAGTACTTC. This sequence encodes CASSPGTGLGAYEQYF. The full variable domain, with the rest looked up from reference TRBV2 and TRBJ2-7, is EPEVTQTPSHQVTQMGQEVILRCVPISNHLYFYWYRQILGQKVEFLVSFYNNEISEKSEIFDDQFSVERPDGSNFTLKIRSTKLEDSAMYFCASSPGTGLGAYEQYFGPGTRLTVT.

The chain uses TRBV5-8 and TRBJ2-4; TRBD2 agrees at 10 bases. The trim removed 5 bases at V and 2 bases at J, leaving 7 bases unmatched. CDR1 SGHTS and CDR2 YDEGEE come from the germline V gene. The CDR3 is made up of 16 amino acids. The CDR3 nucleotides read TGTGCCAGCAGTCACTGGACTAGCGGCCCCAAAAACATTCAGTACTTC. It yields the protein CASSHWTSGPKNIQYF.

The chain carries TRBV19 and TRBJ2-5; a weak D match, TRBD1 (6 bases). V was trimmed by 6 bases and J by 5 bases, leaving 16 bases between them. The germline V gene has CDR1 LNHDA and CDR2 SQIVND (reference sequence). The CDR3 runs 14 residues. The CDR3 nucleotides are TGTGCCAGTAGCCCCACAGGGACATGGGAGACCCAGTACTTC. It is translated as CASSPTGTWETQYF.

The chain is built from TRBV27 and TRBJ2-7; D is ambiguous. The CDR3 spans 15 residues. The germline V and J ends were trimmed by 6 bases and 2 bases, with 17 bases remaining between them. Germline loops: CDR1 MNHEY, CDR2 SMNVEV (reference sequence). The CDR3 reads CASSTIQSMTYEQYF. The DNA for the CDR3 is TGTGCCAGCAGCACTATTCAGAGCATGACCTACGAGCAGTACTTC.

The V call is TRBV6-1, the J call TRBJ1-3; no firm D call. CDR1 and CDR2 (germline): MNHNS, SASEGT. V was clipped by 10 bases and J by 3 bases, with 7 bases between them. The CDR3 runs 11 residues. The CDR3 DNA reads TGTGCCACCGCAAGTGGAAACACCATATATTTT. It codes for CATASGNTIYF.

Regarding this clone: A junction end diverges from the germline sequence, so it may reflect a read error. The CDR3 protein is CASSQDRGLSYEQYF. The CDR3 coding sequence is TGCGCCAGCAGCCAAGACAGGGGTCTATCCTACGAGCAGTACTTC. The rearrangement links TRBV7-9 to TRBJ2-7; TRBD1 matches 8 bases. CDR1 is SEHNR, CDR2 FQNEAQ, per germline (reference sequence). This CDR3 has 15 residues. Drawing the rest from reference TRBV7-9 and TRBJ2-7, the complete variable domain is DTGVSQNPRHKITKRGQNVTFRCDPISEHNRLYWYRQTLGQGPEFLTYFQNEAQLEKSRLLSDRFSAERPKGSFSTLEIQRTEQGDSAMYLCASSQDRGLSYEQYFGPGTRLTVT.

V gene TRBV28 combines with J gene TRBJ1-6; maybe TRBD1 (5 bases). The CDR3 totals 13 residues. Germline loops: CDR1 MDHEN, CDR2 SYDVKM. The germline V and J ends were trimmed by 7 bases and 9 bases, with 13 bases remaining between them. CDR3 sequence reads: CASTWGDPSPLHF. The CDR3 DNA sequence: TGTGCCAGCACCTGGGGGGATCCTTCACCCCTCCACTTT.

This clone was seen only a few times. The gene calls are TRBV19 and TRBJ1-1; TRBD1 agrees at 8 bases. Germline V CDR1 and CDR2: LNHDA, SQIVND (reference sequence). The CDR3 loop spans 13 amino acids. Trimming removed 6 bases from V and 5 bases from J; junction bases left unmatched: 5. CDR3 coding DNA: TGTGCCAGTAGCAACAGGGGGTCGACTGAAGCTTTCTTT. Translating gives CASSNRGSTEAFF.

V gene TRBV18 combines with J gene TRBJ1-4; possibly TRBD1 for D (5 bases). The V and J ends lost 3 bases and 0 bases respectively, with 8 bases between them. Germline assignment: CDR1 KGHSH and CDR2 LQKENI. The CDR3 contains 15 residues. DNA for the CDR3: TGTGCCAGCTCACCCGACAGCCCAACTAATGAAAAACTGTTTTTT. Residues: CASSPDSPTNEKLFF.

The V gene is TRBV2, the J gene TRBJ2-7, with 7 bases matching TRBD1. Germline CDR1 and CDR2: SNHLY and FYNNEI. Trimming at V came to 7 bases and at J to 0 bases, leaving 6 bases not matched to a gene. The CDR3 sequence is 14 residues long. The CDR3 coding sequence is TGTGCCAGCACGGTGGCAGGGGGCTCCTACGAGCAGTACTTC. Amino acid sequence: CASTVAGGSYEQYF.

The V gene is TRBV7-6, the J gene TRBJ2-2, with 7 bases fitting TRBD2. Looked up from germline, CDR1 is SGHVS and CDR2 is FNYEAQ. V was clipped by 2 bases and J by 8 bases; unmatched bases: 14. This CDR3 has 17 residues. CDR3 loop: CASSLMALATLGGELFF. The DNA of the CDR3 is TGTGCCAGCAGCTTAATGGCACTAGCGACCCTCGGGGGGGAGCTGTTTTTT.

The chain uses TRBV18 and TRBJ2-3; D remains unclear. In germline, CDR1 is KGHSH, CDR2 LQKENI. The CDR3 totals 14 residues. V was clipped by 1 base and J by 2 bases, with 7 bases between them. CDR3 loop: CASSPQGPTDTQYF. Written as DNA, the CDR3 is TGTGCCAGCTCACCACAGGGTCCCACAGATACGCAGTATTTT. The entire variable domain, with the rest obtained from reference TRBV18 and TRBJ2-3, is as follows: NAGVMQNPRHLVRRRGQEARLRCSPMKGHSHVYWYRQLPEEGLKFMVYLQKENIIDESGMPKERFSAEFPKEGPSILRIQQVVRGDSAAYFCASSPQGPTDTQYFGPGTRLTVL.

The CDR3 region is CASSLDTVDEQYF. The CDR3 bases are TGTGCCAGCAGCTTAGATACGGTAGACGAGCAGTACTTC. This chain connects TRBV11-2 to TRBJ2-7; no clear D. CDR3 length: 13 residues. Germline V gives CDR1 SGHAT, CDR2 FQNNGV. The V end was cut by 0 bases, the J end by 5 bases, with 8 bases between.

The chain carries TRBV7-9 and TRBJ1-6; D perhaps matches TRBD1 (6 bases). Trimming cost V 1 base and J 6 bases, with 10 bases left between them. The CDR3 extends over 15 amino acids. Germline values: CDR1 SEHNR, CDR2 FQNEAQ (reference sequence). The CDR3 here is CASSLGVDSNSPLHF. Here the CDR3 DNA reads TGTGCCAGCAGCTTAGGTGTGGACAGTAATTCACCCCTCCACTTT.

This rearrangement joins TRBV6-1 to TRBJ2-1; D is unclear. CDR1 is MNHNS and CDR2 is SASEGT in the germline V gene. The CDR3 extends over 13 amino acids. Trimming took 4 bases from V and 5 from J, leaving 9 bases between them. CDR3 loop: CASSVQEHNEQFF. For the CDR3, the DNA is TGTGCCAGCAGTGTCCAAGAGCACAATGAGCAGTTCTTC.

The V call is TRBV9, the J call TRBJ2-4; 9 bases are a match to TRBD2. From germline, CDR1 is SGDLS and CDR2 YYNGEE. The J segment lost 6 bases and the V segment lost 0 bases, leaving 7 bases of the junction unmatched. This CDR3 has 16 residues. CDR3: CASSVGRGGLGNIQYF. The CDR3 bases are TGTGCCAGCAGCGTAGGGCGGGGGGGCCTGGGAAACATTCAGTACTTC.

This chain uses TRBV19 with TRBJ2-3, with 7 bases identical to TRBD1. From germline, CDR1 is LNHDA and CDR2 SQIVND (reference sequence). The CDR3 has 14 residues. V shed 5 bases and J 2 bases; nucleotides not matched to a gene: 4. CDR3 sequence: CASSRDSNTDTQYF. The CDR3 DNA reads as TGTGCCAGTAGTCGGGACAGCAACACAGATACGCAGTATTTT.